The 21 T cell receptor beta chains below come from one sample, sequenced in a study of blood T cell repertoires in COVID-19. This table comes from immunoSEQ multiplex PCR, and its TCRdb copy is limited to in-frame clones, with some not included. Among some 250,000 clones listed, 86% were seen once. Material for sequencing was peripheral blood. Every receptor here comes from a young woman with COVID-19, enrolled during active disease.

This chain uses TRBV19 with TRBJ1-1; a weak D match, TRBD1 (6 bases). The V gene lost 3 bases and the J gene lost 0 bases, with 17 bases spanning the gap. Germline V gene sequence: CDR1 LNHDA, CDR2 SQIVND (reference sequence). The CDR3 is 17 amino acids. This CDR3 reads CASSIPGGHSVNTEAFF. DNA of the CDR3: TGTGCCAGTAGTATCCCGGGGGGGCATTCGGTGAACACTGAAGCTTTCTTT.

V gene TRBV5-1 combines with J gene TRBJ2-5; tentative D call: TRBD2 (5 bases). V lost 4 bases and J lost 3, with 19 bases in between. CDR1 and CDR2 (germline): SGHRS, YFSETQ. CDR3 length: 16 amino acids. Here the CDR3 reads CASSVLPGFGEETQYF. DNA for the CDR3: TGCGCCAGCAGCGTATTACCGGGATTCGGGGAAGAGACCCAGTACTTC. Using reference TRBV5-1 and TRBJ2-5 for the parts outside the CDR3, the full variable domain is KAGVTQTPRYLIKTRGQQVTLSCSPISGHRSVSWYQQTPGQGLQFLFEYFSETQRNKGNFPGRFSGRQFSNSRSEMNVSTLELGDSALYLCASSVLPGFGEETQYFGPGTRLLVL.

The chain has TRBV2 and TRBJ2-7, with 7 nucleotides matching TRBD2. V lost 7 bases, J lost 6 bases, and 3 bases stayed unmatched. CDR1 and CDR2 (germline): SNHLY, FYNNEI. This CDR3 spans 11 amino acids. The CDR3 is CASTWGGEQYF. The CDR3 DNA follows: TGTGCCAGCACGTGGGGGGGCGAGCAGTACTTC.

The chain has TRBV30 and TRBJ1-1; D is unclear. The CDR3 has 15 amino acids. Germline-derived CDR1 and CDR2 are GTSNPN and SVGIG (reference sequence). With 3 bases removed from V and 7 bases from J, the gap between germline ends came to 21 bases. The chain's CDR3 is CAWSPGPLEDLEAFF. The CDR3 nucleotides read TGTGCCTGGAGCCCCGGCCCCCTGGAGGATCTTGAAGCTTTCTTT.

V gene TRBV11-3 combines with J gene TRBJ1-1; no clear D. The CDR3 loop spans 13 amino acids. Trimming shortened V by 1 base and J by 1 base, and 4 bases separated the two germline ends. Germline V gene data show CDR1 as SGHNT and CDR2 as YENEEA. This CDR3 reads CASSLGRNTEAFF. CDR3 DNA sequence: TGTGCCAGCAGCTTAGGTAGGAACACTGAAGCTTTCTTT.

The genes are TRBV12-3 or TRBV12-4 and TRBJ2-5; TRBD2 is a possible D gene (7 bases). V dropped 7 bases and J dropped 13 bases, with 19 bases sitting between them. The CDR3 is 12 amino acids. CDR3 region: CASTRGGGPWYF. The CDR3 coding sequence is TGTGCCAGCACCCGAGGGGGGGGCCCCTGGTACTTC.

This chain connects TRBV6-5 to TRBJ2-3; the D is unclear. The V end lost 2 bases, the J end lost 2 bases, and 11 bases lay between the germline ends. CDR1 is MNHEY and CDR2 is SVGAGI in the germline V gene. The CDR3 runs to 15 residues. The chain's CDR3 is CASSYTSGSTDTQYF. The CDR3, as DNA: TGTGCCAGCAGTTACACCTCCGGGTCCACAGATACGCAGTATTTT.

The V gene is TRBV4-2, the J gene TRBJ1-2; 9 bases fit TRBD1. The V segment lost 4 bases and the J segment 5 bases; nucleotides outside the gene matches: 5. The germline V gene encodes CDR1 LGHNA and CDR2 YNFKEQ. The length of the CDR3 is 14 residues. In DNA, the CDR3 is TGTGCCAGCAGCCCCCGGGACAGGGATTATGGCTACACCTTC. Its protein product is CASSPRDRDYGYTF.

This rearrangement joins TRBV4-2 to TRBJ2-3; the match to TRBD2 covers 9 bases. V lost 4 bases and J lost 2; bases outside the gene matches: 13. The CDR3 length is 18 residues. Looked up from germline, CDR1 is LGHNA and CDR2 is YNFKEQ. This chain's CDR3 is CASSPSGSGGTYTDTQYF. In nucleotides, the CDR3 is TGTGCCAGCAGCCCCTCGGGGAGCGGGGGGACCTACACAGATACGCAGTATTTT.

This chain links TRBV6-5 with TRBJ2-7; 7 bases align to TRBD2. Unmatched junction bases numbered 7, after V lost 0 bases and J lost 2 bases. The CDR3 length is 16 residues. Germline loops: CDR1 MNHEY, CDR2 SVGAGI. CDR3 loop: CASSYSSGGETYEQYF. CDR3 in DNA: TGTGCCAGCAGTTACTCGTCGGGGGGAGAAACCTACGAGCAGTACTTC.

CDR3 loop: CASSPGTGSPGELFF. CDR3 coding DNA: TGTGCCAGCAGCCCGGGGACAGGGTCCCCCGGGGAGCTGTTTTTT. The chain is built from TRBV7-9 and TRBJ2-2, with 9 bases lining up with TRBD1. Trimming removed 5 bases from V and 6 bases from J; junction bases left unmatched: 7. The CDR3 spans 15 residues. Germline V gene data show CDR1 as SEHNR and CDR2 as FQNEAQ (reference sequence). Based on the CDR3 plus reference TRBV7-9 and TRBJ2-2, the full variable domain is DTGVSQNPRHKITKRGQNVTFRCDPISEHNRLYWYRQTLGQGPEFLTYFQNEAQLEKSRLLSDRFSAERPKGSFSTLEIQRTEQGDSAMYLCASSPGTGSPGELFFGEGSRLTVL.

The chain links TRBV11-2 to TRBJ2-1; TRBD2 matches 8 bases. Germline lookup yields CDR1 SGHAT and CDR2 FQNNGV. The CDR3 is 14 amino acids. Unmatched junction bases numbered 4, after V lost 2 bases and J lost 7 bases. The CDR3 protein is CASSLLGGANEQFF. CDR3 bases: TGTGCCAGCAGCTTACTCGGGGGGGCGAATGAGCAGTTCTTC.

Worth noting for this clone: Other DNA sequences in the same sample also yield this CDR3. The chain is built from TRBV20-1 and TRBJ2-2; D gene ambiguous. Germline V lookup: CDR1 DFQATT, CDR2 SNEGSKA (reference sequence). Trimming took 1 base from V and 6 from J, leaving 3 bases between them. The CDR3 is 11 amino acids. In nucleotides, the CDR3 is TGCAGTGCTAGAGGCGCCGGGGAGCTGTTTTTT. It encodes CSARGAGELFF.

The chain has TRBV4-1 and TRBJ2-7; 9 nucleotides align to TRBD1. Germline V gene data show CDR1 as MGHRA and CDR2 as YSYEKL. The CDR3 length is 16 residues. The V gene end was trimmed by 3 bases and the J gene end by 6 bases; junction bases not matched to a gene: 12. For the CDR3, the DNA is TGCGCCAGCAGCCAGACTACCGGGACAGGGAGACGCGAGCAGTACTTC. Residues: CASSQTTGTGRREQYF.

The chain employs TRBV3-1 (or the pseudogene TRBV3-2) and TRBJ2-2; D call uncertain. Germline assignment: CDR1 LGHDT and CDR2 YNNKEL (reference sequence). Trimming stripped 0 bases from V and 7 bases from J, with 12 bases between. The CDR3 loop spans 15 amino acids. Here the CDR3 DNA reads TGTGCCAGCAGCCAAGATCCGTGGGCCCGCGGGGAGCTGTTTTTT. This sequence encodes CASSQDPWARGELFF.

The rearrangement uses TRBV27 and TRBJ2-2; 8 bases align to TRBD2. This CDR3 comprises 17 residues. V lost 3 bases and J lost 4; bases outside the gene matches: 10. Germline lookup yields CDR1 MNHEY and CDR2 SMNVEV (reference sequence). The CDR3 bases are TGTGCCAGCAGTTTGGGGGTGGTAGCGGGACCCACCGGGGAGCTGTTTTTT. As protein: CASSLGVVAGPTGELFF.

This chain joins TRBV15 and TRBJ2-1; no definite D call. CDR3 length equals 13 residues. Per germline, CDR1 LNHNV and CDR2 YYDKDF (reference sequence). The V end lost 8 bases, the J end lost 7 bases, and 15 bases lay between the germline ends. CDR3 sequence (DNA): TGTGCCACCTCTCACCGGAGTCGGAATGAGCAGTTCTTC. Its translation: CATSHRSRNEQFF. The variable domain in full, with the rest retrieved from reference TRBV15 and TRBJ2-1, is DAMVIQNPRYQVTQFGKPVTLSCSQTLNHNVMYWYQQKSSQAPKLLFHYYDKDFNNEADTPDNFQSRRPNTSFCFLDIRSPGLGDTAMYLCATSHRSRNEQFFGPGTRLTVL.

The chain combines TRBV6-5 with TRBJ2-7; 8 positions agree with TRBD1. The CDR3 is 14 residues long. Germline V gene lookup returns CDR1 MNHEY and CDR2 SVGAGI. Trimming took 5 bases from V and 3 from J; bases not matched to a gene: 6. The CDR3 region is CASSRTGIIYEQYF. In DNA form, the CDR3 reads TGTGCCAGCAGTAGGACAGGGATTATCTACGAGCAGTACTTC.

V usage is TRBV5-4 and J usage is TRBJ1-1; perhaps TRBD1 as D (5 bases). The CDR3 covers 14 residues. Germline CDR1 reads SGHNT; CDR2 reads YYREEE (reference sequence). Trimming left V 3 bases short and J 1 base short, with 10 bases between. The DNA of the CDR3 is TGTGCCAGCAGCTCGCTCACAGGGAACACTGAAGCTTTCTTT. It translates to CASSSLTGNTEAFF.

This sequence joins TRBV5-5 and TRBJ2-7, with 10 bases lining up with TRBD2. CDR3 length: 17 amino acids. The V gene's germline CDR1 is SGHKS and CDR2 YYEKEE (reference sequence). The trim removed 4 bases at V and 3 bases at J, leaving 13 bases unmatched. CDR3 loop: CASSPPRSGGARYEQYF. The CDR3, as DNA: TGTGCCAGCAGCCCCCCCCGAAGCGGGGGGGCGCGCTACGAGCAGTACTTC.

The V gene is TRBV9, the J gene TRBJ2-4; tentative D call: TRBD2 (5 bases). The CDR3 is made up of 12 amino acids. V was cut by 4 bases and J by 7 bases, with 9 bases left in between. The germline CDR1 and CDR2 sequences are SGDLS and YYNGEE. CDR3 protein: CASSPGLNIQYF. CDR3 coding DNA: TGTGCCAGCAGCCCAGGACTGAACATTCAGTACTTC.